This is a list of T cell receptor beta chains from one sample in a study of vaccination effects on CD4 cells after COVID-19. These receptors have no known antigen. TCRdb's table, derived via immunoSEQ multiplex PCR, lists solely in-frame clones and lacks some. This sample has more than 50,000 clones, with about four fifths found just once. The starting material was CD4+ T cells from PBMCs cultured with HCoV-229E spike peptides, obtained before COVID-19 vaccination. The receptors were gathered from a human donor who received a COVID-19 vaccine. Both conserved end residues are part of each CDR3. D genes are given only for firm matches. Rows may omit the clone size; those that give it use once, few, many or a size class.

DNA	CDR3	V	J	D	size
TGTGCCAGCAGTTATCCTGCCCGGGACGTCCAAGAGACCCAGTACTTC	CASSYPARDVQETQYF	TRBV6-2/TRBV6-3	TRBJ2-5	-	-
TGCGCCAGCAGCCAAGTCTGGGGTGCTCCAGGGGTTAGCAATCAGCCCCAGCATTTT	CASSQVWGAPGVSNQPQHF	TRBV4-1	TRBJ1-5	-	-
TGTGCCAGCAGTTACGGGAACAGGGGCAATGAGCAGTTCTTC	CASSYGNRGNEQFF	TRBV6-6	TRBJ2-1	TRBD1	once
TGTGCCAGCGTTATCGGGTACACTGAAGCTTTCTTT	CASVIGYTEAFF	TRBV12-3/TRBV12-4	TRBJ1-1	-	-
TGCGCCAGCAGCTTGACAGGGGGCGCGAACACCGGGGAGCTGTTTTTT	CASSLTGGANTGELFF	TRBV5-1	TRBJ2-2	TRBD1	-
TGTGCCAGTAGTGATGTACCTGGAAACACCATATATTTT	CASSDVPGNTIYF	TRBV19	TRBJ1-3	-	-
TGTGCCAGCAGCCCTAGTCCCAGATCTGAAGCTTTCTTT	CASSPSPRSEAFF	TRBV9	TRBJ1-1	-	-
TGTGCCAGCAGCCTACTAGCGGAAGAGACCCAGTACTTC	CASSLLAEETQYF	TRBV4-2	TRBJ2-5	TRBD2	-
TGTGCCAGCAGTTTCGGCAGCAATCAGCCCCAGCATTTT	CASSFGSNQPQHF	TRBV28	TRBJ1-5	-	-
TGTGCCAGCTCACCACCGACCACCGGGGAGCTGTTTTTT	CASSPPTTGELFF	TRBV18	TRBJ2-2	-	-
TGTGCCAGCAGCAAGACAGGGTTCGGCACAGATACGCAGTATTTT	CASSKTGFGTDTQYF	TRBV6-5	TRBJ2-3	TRBD1	-
TGTGCCAGTAGTATCCCGTTGACAACTAATGAAAAACTGTTTTTT	CASSIPLTTNEKLFF	TRBV19	TRBJ1-4	-	-
TGTGCCAGCAGCCCGACAGGGTCCCCCAACACCTTC	CASSPTGSPNTF	TRBV6-5	TRBJ1-2	TRBD1	-